This TCR beta chain was documented in a study of human T cells and chemical hapten exposure. Turning to the study itself: Minor pooled library volume differences mainly drove per-sample TCR yield variation.

This sample's time point: patch test 2, 6 weeks after DPC sensitization. The treatment is: therapeutic diphenylcyclopropenone sensitization with weekly scalp DPC. Ten or more counts support this clonotype. TCRdb called the RACE reads again in MiXCR, with one record for every CDR3 protein. The sample includes roughly 92,000 distinct CDR3 sequences, approximately 10% of them seen just once. The V end lost 5 bases, the J end lost 6 bases, and 17 bases lay between the germline ends. CDR3 length: 14 amino acids. Germline CDR1 KGHSH, CDR2 LQKENI. J is TRBJ2-7 and V is TRBV18; D is ambiguous. The receptor's source is a middle-aged woman with alopecia areata. Some clones in this sample may be carry-over from other donors' samples. The material sequenced was whole blood, taken in connection with sensitization to the hapten diphenylcyclopropenone (DPC). In DNA form, the CDR3 reads TGTGCCAGCTCAGCAGCGCCGACCCCGGTCGAGCAGTACTTC. Residues: CASSAAPTPVEQYF.